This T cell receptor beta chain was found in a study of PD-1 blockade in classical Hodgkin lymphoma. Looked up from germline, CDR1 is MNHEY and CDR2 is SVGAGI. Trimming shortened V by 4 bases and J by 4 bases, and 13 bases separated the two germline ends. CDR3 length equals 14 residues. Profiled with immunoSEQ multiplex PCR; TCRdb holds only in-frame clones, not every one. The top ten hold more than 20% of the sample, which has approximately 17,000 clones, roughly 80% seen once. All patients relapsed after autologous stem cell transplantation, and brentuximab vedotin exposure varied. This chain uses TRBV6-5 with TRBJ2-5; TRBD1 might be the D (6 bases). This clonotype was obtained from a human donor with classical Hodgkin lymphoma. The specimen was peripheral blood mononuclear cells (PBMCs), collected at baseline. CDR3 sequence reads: CASSSTTGRETQYF. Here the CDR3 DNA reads TGTGCCAGCAGTTCCACAACAGGGAGAGAGACCCAGTACTTC.